Following are 20 T cell receptor beta chains from one sample sequenced in a study of PD-L1 blockade in urothelial cancer (dated by TCRdb to 2015 to 2018). The meaning of the sample's time point label: pretreatment tumor sample. The protocol used for the library was the immunoSEQ multiplex PCR assay. The table comes from immuneACCESS by way of TCRdb, which keeps in-frame sequences with V and J called. Part of the clones is missing from these tables; in studies checked, under half for an unresolved V gene and the rest for unknown reasons. Here the sample has more than 35,000 clones; just over 35% occur a single time. Of the sample, about 8.9% falls within the top ten clones. The sequences come from tumor tissue, collected before atezolizumab (anti-PD-L1) treatment. These receptors originate from a man between 60 and 70 years old with urothelial cancer.

V and J are TRBV19 and TRBJ1-4, with D unclear. Germline V gene lookup returns CDR1 LNHDA and CDR2 SQIVND (reference sequence). This CDR3 contains 13 residues. The V and J ends lost 5 bases and 7 bases respectively, with 11 bases between them. This CDR3 is CASSAGEAEKLFF. The DNA for the CDR3 is TGTGCCAGTAGTGCAGGAGAGGCTGAAAAACTGTTTTTT.

This clone was seen repeatedly, ten times or more. This chain connects TRBV11-3 to TRBJ1-3; perhaps TRBD1 as D (5 bases). The CDR3 has 15 residues. Germline V gene sequence: CDR1 SGHNT, CDR2 YENEEA. V was trimmed by 3 bases and J by 0 bases, leaving 9 bases between them. The CDR3 DNA reads as TGTGCCAGCAGCTTGGGGCACAGCTCTGGAAACACCATATATTTT. Protein sequence: CASSLGHSSGNTIYF.

On this clone itself: The same CDR3 is also encoded by other DNA sequences in this sample. The chain uses TRBV19 and TRBJ2-7; D remains unclear. The CDR3 contains 13 residues. CDR1 and CDR2 (germline): LNHDA, SQIVND (reference sequence). V lost 4 bases and J 1 base, leaving 8 bases between the germline ends. CDR3 sequence reads: CASSKAVSYEQYF. The CDR3 DNA reads TGTGCCAGTAGTAAGGCCGTTTCCTACGAGCAGTACTTC.

The chain links TRBV18 to TRBJ2-1; TRBD1 is a possible D gene (5 bases). Trimming cost V 1 base and J 5 bases, with 12 bases left between them. This CDR3 region has 15 residues. Germline loops: CDR1 KGHSH, CDR2 LQKENI. The CDR3 here is CASSPLGDRDNEQFF. The CDR3 DNA reads TGTGCCAGCTCACCACTGGGTGACAGAGACAATGAGCAGTTCTTC.

In this sample, this clone turned up a few times. This rearrangement joins TRBV15 to TRBJ1-5, with 7 bases aligning to TRBD1. This CDR3 comprises 15 residues. From germline, CDR1 is LNHNV and CDR2 YYDKDF (reference sequence). The trim removed 8 bases at V and 3 bases at J, leaving 10 bases unmatched. CDR3 amino acids: CATSPGGQSNQPQHF. The CDR3 bases are TGTGCCACCTCGCCGGGGGGACAGTCCAATCAGCCCCAGCATTTT.

The chain joins TRBV25-1 to TRBJ1-4; unclear D gene. Germline assignment: CDR1 MGHDK and CDR2 SYGVNS. The CDR3 totals 12 residues. Between the trimmed V and J ends, which lost 6 bases and 7 bases, there was a span of 9 bases. CDR3 protein: CASRGSIEKLFF. CDR3 coding DNA: TGTGCCAGCAGGGGATCTATTGAAAAACTGTTTTTT.

The gene calls are TRBV11-1 and TRBJ2-5; 7 bases are shared with TRBD2. After removal of 1 base from V and 7 bases from J, the junction contained 9 bases not matched to a gene. The length of the CDR3 is 15 residues. CDR1 is SGHAT and CDR2 is FQDESV in the germline V gene (reference sequence). CDR3 coding DNA: TGTGCCAGCAGCTTAGGAGGACTAGTGGTTGGGACCCAGTACTTC. Residues: CASSLGGLVVGTQYF.

This clone was recorded many times. An end of the junction differs from the germline gene, which may be a read error. The chain employs TRBV6-1 and TRBJ2-2; 11 positions agree with TRBD1. This CDR3 is 14 amino acids long. Germline assignment: CDR1 MNHNS and CDR2 SASEGT. CDR3 in amino acids: CAISEGQGAVGMFF. CDR3 in DNA: TGTGCCATCAGTGAAGGACAGGGGGCGGTGGGGATGTTTTTT.

The J gene is TRBJ1-2, the V gene TRBV29-1; 7 bases line up with TRBD1. Losses at the gene ends were 3 bases for V and 0 bases for J; bases not matched to a gene: 13. The length of the CDR3 is 17 residues. CDR1 is SQVTM and CDR2 is ANQGSEA in the germline V gene. In nucleotides, the CDR3 is TGCAGCGTTGACGCCGCTCCGGGACAGCCAACTAACTATGGCTACACCTTC. Its protein is CSVDAAPGQPTNYGYTF.

The gene calls are TRBV18 and TRBJ1-1; D ambiguous. CDR3 length equals 12 residues. The ends were cut back, 1 base at V and 7 bases at J, with 7 bases in the middle. In germline, CDR1 is KGHSH, CDR2 LQKENI. CDR3 bases: TGTGCCAGCTCACCACGAGGGATTGAAGCTTTCTTT. Protein: CASSPRGIEAFF.

This clone has a count of ten or more. This chain uses TRBV6-8 with TRBJ1-1, with D possibly TRBD1 on 5 matching bases. Germline-derived CDR1 and CDR2 are MNHGY and SAAAGT. The germline V and J ends were trimmed by 5 bases and 3 bases, with 19 bases remaining between them. The CDR3 totals 16 residues. In nucleotides, the CDR3 is TGTGCCAGCAGTGACCTAGGGGTCGTTGGGGACACTGAAGCTTTCTTT. The encoded protein is CASSDLGVVGDTEAFF.

The chain employs TRBV29-1 and TRBJ1-2; 12 positions match TRBD1. The junction had 3 bases not matched to a gene; V was cut back by 6 bases and J by 7 bases. Per germline, CDR1 SQVTM and CDR2 ANQGSEA. This CDR3 comprises 12 residues. The CDR3 DNA follows: TGCAGCGTGGGGACAGGGGGCAGTGGCTACACCTTC. Encoded protein: CSVGTGGSGYTF.

The J gene is TRBJ1-4, the V gene TRBV18; 7 nucleotides line up with TRBD1. The trim removed 3 bases at V and 4 bases at J, leaving 2 bases unmatched. The CDR3 extends over 14 amino acids. CDR1 KGHSH and CDR2 LQKENI come from the germline V gene. The CDR3 here is CASSPGQSNEKLFF. CDR3 coding DNA: TGTGCCAGCTCACCGGGACAGAGTAATGAAAAACTGTTTTTT.

The table lists this clone with a few counts. This chain uses TRBV30 with TRBJ2-3; the D gene could be TRBD1 or TRBD2 (5 bases each). Deletions cut 5 bases from V and 8 bases from J, with 14 bases between. Germline V lookup: CDR1 GTSNPN, CDR2 SVGIG (reference sequence). The CDR3 has 12 amino acids. For the CDR3, the DNA is TGTGCCTGGGCCGGGGCCTCAGGTACGCAGTATTTT. As protein: CAWAGASGTQYF. Combining the CDR3 with reference TRBV30 and TRBJ2-3 gives the whole variable domain SQTIHQWPATLVQPVGSPLSLECTVEGTSNPNLYWYRQAAGRGLQLLFYSVGIGQISSEVPQNLSASRPQDRQFILSSKKLLLSDSGFYLCAWAGASGTQYFGPGTRLTVL.

A few counts support this clone. The rearrangement links TRBV5-1 to TRBJ1-2, with 11 bases aligning to TRBD1. Germline V gives CDR1 SGHRS, CDR2 YFSETQ. Trimming took 3 bases from V and 3 from J; bases not matched to a gene: 7. The CDR3 length is 16 residues. CDR3 protein: CASSSDRGRSDYGYTF. The CDR3 nucleotides are TGCGCCAGCAGCTCGGACAGGGGGCGATCCGACTATGGCTACACCTTC.

Details on this clone: The junction differs from germline at one of its ends, possibly a read error. Written as DNA, the CDR3 is TGTGCCATCAGTGTTGGGACTGGGGAGCTGTTTTTT. This encodes CAISVGTGELFF. This sequence joins TRBV6-8 and TRBJ2-2, with D possibly being TRBD2 (6 bases). This CDR3 is 12 amino acids long. Germline values: CDR1 MNHGY, CDR2 SAAAGT.

The chain recombines TRBV6-8 with TRBJ1-1; D possibly corresponds to TRBD1 (5 bases). V was shortened by 6 bases and J by 10 bases, with 18 bases between the two germline ends. The germline V gene encodes CDR1 MNHGY and CDR2 SAAAGT. This CDR3 region has 13 residues. The CDR3 reads CASRPTDLSVAFF. The CDR3 coding sequence is TGTGCCAGCAGACCGACAGACCTCTCGGTAGCTTTCTTT.

This clone was seen more than once but under ten times. V gene TRBV7-5 combines with J gene TRBJ2-7; TRBD2, as called in the table, went unchecked against the DNA. TRBV7-5 represents a pseudogene. This CDR3 region has 17 residues. DNA of the CDR3: TGTGCCAGCAGCCTTCTAGCGGGAAATCTTCCTAGCGACGAGCAGTACTTC. Translated: CASSLLAGNLPSDEQYF.

The rearrangement links TRBV15 to TRBJ2-3; D is undetermined. The germline V gene has CDR1 LNHNV and CDR2 YYDKDF (reference sequence). The CDR3 is 14 amino acids. The V end lost 3 bases, the J end lost 0 bases, and 7 bases lay between the germline ends. The CDR3 is CATSRDGSTDTQYF. The CDR3, as DNA: TGTGCCACCAGCAGGGACGGGAGCACAGATACGCAGTATTTT.

Points on this clone: An end of the junction does not agree with germline; a read error may underlie this. J is TRBJ1-5 and V is TRBV6-8; D is uncertain. The CDR3 loop spans 14 amino acids. The V gene's germline CDR1 is MNHGY and CDR2 SAAAGT. CDR3 sequence reads: CAISSDGPNQPQHF. The CDR3 DNA sequence: TGTGCCATCAGTTCGGACGGACCCAATCAGCCCCAGCATTTT.